The 5 T cell receptor beta chains reported below all come from one sample, sequenced in a study of blood T cell repertoires in COVID-19. Data came from immunoSEQ multiplex PCR; TCRdb stores just in-frame clones and leaves some out. The sample contains about 260,000 clones, more than 75% of which appear only once. The sample comprised PBMCs or T cells enriched from blood (not recorded which). Source of these receptors: a woman in her fifties or sixties who had recovered from COVID-19.

This rearrangement joins TRBV11-1 to TRBJ1-1, with TRBD1 matching 8 bases. J gave up 6 bases and V 5 bases, and 8 bases lay outside the gene matches. The CDR3 totals 14 residues. The germline V gene has CDR1 SGHAT and CDR2 FQDESV (reference sequence). The CDR3 protein is CASSPKSTGAEAFF. The DNA for the CDR3 is TGTGCCAGCAGCCCTAAATCGACAGGGGCTGAAGCTTTCTTT.

This chain connects TRBV24-1 to TRBJ2-1, with a possible D match to TRBD1 (5 bases). The CDR3 has 15 residues. Trimming took 9 bases from V and 7 from J, leaving 21 bases between them. Germline V gives CDR1 KGHDR, CDR2 SFDVKD. The CDR3 loop is CATSAELGNRNEQFF. DNA for the CDR3: TGTGCCACCTCGGCGGAGTTAGGCAACAGGAATGAGCAGTTCTTC.

The chain couples TRBV15 to TRBJ2-1, with D possibly being TRBD2 (6 bases). The CDR3 runs 16 residues. Trimming removed 0 bases at V and 7 bases at J, with 16 bases between. Germline lookup yields CDR1 LNHNV and CDR2 YYDKDF (reference sequence). The CDR3 region is CATSRDTAGRSNEQFF. For the CDR3, the DNA is TGTGCCACCAGCAGAGACACCGCGGGAAGGTCGAATGAGCAGTTCTTC.

V gene TRBV7-3 combines with J gene TRBJ2-5; the match to TRBD2 covers 8 bases. There are 16 residues in the CDR3. Per the germline V gene, CDR1 is SGHTA and CDR2 is FQGTGA. J lost 2 bases, V lost 2 bases, and 7 bases had no gene match. CDR3 nucleotide sequence: TGTGCCAGCAGCTTAGGGAGCGGGGGTCCACAAGAGACCCAGTACTTC. Translating gives CASSLGSGGPQETQYF.

The chain carries TRBV11-1 and TRBJ2-5; TRBD1 matches at 9 bases. Germline V gene data show CDR1 as SGHAT and CDR2 as FQDESV (reference sequence). V dropped 3 bases and J dropped 4; count of bases not matched to a gene: 0. The CDR3 covers 13 residues. CDR3: CASSLDRGETQYF. The CDR3 bases are TGTGCCAGCAGCTTGGACAGGGGAGAGACCCAGTACTTC. Together with reference TRBV11-1 and TRBJ2-5, the CDR3 gives the full variable domain: EAEVAQSPRYKITEKSQAVAFWCDPISGHATLYWYRQILGQGPELLVQFQDESVVDDSQLPKDRFSAERLKGVDSTLKIQPAELGDSAMYLCASSLDRGETQYFGPGTRLLVL.